These 24 T cell receptor beta chains were sequenced from one sample in a study of T cell responses to AZD1222 COVID-19 vaccine. Libraries were prepared by immunoSEQ multiplex PCR; TCRdb keeps only in-frame clonotypes and omits some of them. The profile shows 65,000 to 70,000 clones, 83% of them singletons. The sample was peripheral blood, taken 28 days after the second AZD1222 dose. These receptors were collected from an adult who received the AZD1222 COVID-19 vaccine.

The genes are TRBV11-3 and TRBJ2-7, with D perhaps matching TRBD2 (5 bases). The V and J ends lost 3 bases and 9 bases respectively, with 12 bases between them. The CDR3 is 12 residues long. Germline V gives CDR1 SGHNT, CDR2 YENEEA. This CDR3 is CASSFGEGGQYF. DNA of the CDR3: TGTGCCAGCAGCTTTGGTGAGGGTGGGCAGTACTTC.

This chain uses TRBV27 with TRBJ1-6; 9 bases are shared with TRBD1. This CDR3 is built from 14 residues. Unmatched junction bases numbered 3, after V lost 6 bases and J lost 6 bases. Looked up from germline, CDR1 is MNHEY and CDR2 is SMNVEV (reference sequence). This CDR3 reads CASRDRGGNSPLHF. CDR3 sequence (DNA): TGTGCCAGCAGGGACAGGGGAGGTAATTCACCCCTCCACTTT.

The chain is built from TRBV7-2 and TRBJ1-1; D gene ambiguous. Germline values: CDR1 SGHTA, CDR2 FQGNSA. Trimming took 5 bases from V and 2 from J, leaving 15 bases between them. This CDR3 contains 15 residues. CDR3 nucleotide sequence: TGTGCCAGCAGCACGGCGGCTCAGGTTAACACTGAAGCTTTCTTT. Protein sequence: CASSTAAQVNTEAFF.

This clone appeared a single time. V and J are TRBV9 and TRBJ1-2; D is possibly TRBD1 (5 bases). CDR1 and CDR2 (germline): SGDLS, YYNGEE. The CDR3 loop spans 15 amino acids. The germline V and J ends were trimmed by 0 bases and 3 bases, with 12 bases remaining between them. CDR3 sequence: CASSVGPSGYYGYTF. CDR3 coding DNA: TGTGCCAGCAGCGTAGGTCCCTCAGGGTACTATGGCTACACCTTC.

The chain has TRBV9 and TRBJ2-3; D not resolved. The CDR3 is made up of 13 amino acids. CDR1 SGDLS and CDR2 YYNGEE come from the germline V gene. V lost 0 bases, J lost 8 bases, and 10 bases lay in between. CDR3 nucleotide sequence: TGTGCCAGCAGCGTAGTGGACGCAGGTACGCAGTATTTT. Amino acid sequence: CASSVVDAGTQYF.

The chain uses TRBV4-1 and TRBJ2-7; D is possibly TRBD1 (5 bases). CDR1 and CDR2 (germline): MGHRA, YSYEKL. Trimming left V 2 bases short and J 1 base short, with 9 bases between. The CDR3 has 14 amino acids. The CDR3 sequence is CASSQYRSSYEQYF. In nucleotides, the CDR3 is TGCGCCAGCAGCCAATACAGGTCTTCCTACGAGCAGTACTTC.

The chain links TRBV9 to TRBJ2-3; D call uncertain. The V end lost 0 bases, the J end lost 0 bases, and 5 bases lay between the germline ends. The CDR3 sequence is 14 residues long. CDR1 and CDR2 (germline): SGDLS, YYNGEE. The DNA of the CDR3 is TGTGCCAGCAGCGTAGAGGGTAGCACAGATACGCAGTATTTT. Translation gives CASSVEGSTDTQYF.

In DNA form, the CDR3 reads TGTGCCAGCAGCCCCAACGGGGCAACTAATGAAAAACTGTTTTTT. This encodes CASSPNGATNEKLFF. The chain is built from TRBV3-1 (or the pseudogene TRBV3-2) and TRBJ1-4, with D uncertain. Per the germline V gene, CDR1 is LGHDT and CDR2 is YNNKEL (reference sequence). This CDR3 region has 15 residues. Trimming left V 4 bases short and J 0 bases short, with 9 bases between.

This chain joins TRBV30 and TRBJ1-1, with 7 bases aligning to TRBD1. Per the germline V gene, CDR1 is GTSNPN and CDR2 is SVGIG (reference sequence). Trimming at V came to 1 base and at J to 3 bases, leaving 14 bases not matched to a gene. The CDR3 runs to 17 residues. The CDR3, as DNA: TGTGCCTGGAGTGGAATGGGACAGATAAGTATCTACACTGAAGCTTTCTTT. Translated, it gives CAWSGMGQISIYTEAFF.

The CDR3 DNA reads TGCGCCAGCAGCTTGGAGGGCTATAATGAAAAACTGTTTTTT. Translating gives CASSLEGYNEKLFF. This sequence joins TRBV5-1 and TRBJ1-4; D ambiguous. CDR1 and CDR2 from the germline V gene are SGHRS and YFSETQ. This CDR3 comprises 14 residues. V lost 0 bases, J lost 4 bases, and 7 bases lay in between.

This chain joins TRBV19 and TRBJ1-1, with a tentative D call TRBD1 (6 bases). Germline values: CDR1 LNHDA, CDR2 SQIVND (reference sequence). The CDR3 consists of 12 residues. V lost 4 bases and J lost 8, with 11 bases in between. In DNA form, the CDR3 reads TGTGCCAGTAGTACCCGGACAGCCGAAGCTTTCTTT. Protein product: CASSTRTAEAFF.

This chain links TRBV27 with TRBJ1-6; tentatively, D is TRBD1 (6 bases). Germline CDR1 and CDR2: MNHEY and SMNVEV (reference sequence). Trimming removed 8 bases from V and 0 bases from J, with 14 bases in between. CDR3 length equals 16 residues. CDR3 bases: TGTGCCAGCCGTTCGGGGGCCAGCTCCTATAATTCACCCCTCCACTTT. This encodes CASRSGASSYNSPLHF.

The chain employs TRBV3-1 (or the pseudogene TRBV3-2) and TRBJ2-5; D remains unclear. Trimming stripped 1 base from V and 5 bases from J, with 11 bases between. Germline V gives CDR1 LGHDT, CDR2 YNNKEL (reference sequence). This CDR3 comprises 14 residues. CDR3 in DNA: TGTGCCAGCAGCCAAGTGCCGGATCGCGAGACCCAGTACTTC. This encodes CASSQVPDRETQYF.

This chain connects TRBV3-1 (or the pseudogene TRBV3-2) to TRBJ2-1, with TRBD2 matching over 9 bases. This CDR3 comprises 15 residues. V lost 6 bases and J lost 3; bases outside the gene matches: 6. Germline CDR1 is LGHDT and CDR2 is YNNKEL (reference sequence). The CDR3 reads CASSRAGGFYNEQFF. The CDR3 coding sequence is TGTGCCAGCAGTCGAGCGGGGGGCTTCTACAATGAGCAGTTCTTC.

V is TRBV30 and J is TRBJ1-6; maybe TRBD1 (5 bases). This CDR3 is built from 16 residues. Trimming removed 2 bases from V and 9 bases from J, with 20 bases in between. In germline, CDR1 is GTSNPN, CDR2 SVGIG (reference sequence). CDR3 amino acids: CAWSYGQGPSGSPLHF. Written as DNA, the CDR3 is TGTGCCTGGAGTTACGGGCAGGGACCTTCTGGTTCACCCCTCCACTTT.

V is TRBV6-1 and J is TRBJ1-5; D call uncertain. V was cut by 3 bases and J by 0 bases, with 12 bases left in between. The CDR3 totals 16 residues. Germline-derived CDR1 and CDR2 are MNHNS and SASEGT. The CDR3 sequence is CASSDDGRYSNQPQHF. The CDR3 nucleotides read TGTGCCAGCAGTGATGACGGGAGATATAGCAATCAGCCCCAGCATTTT.

The CDR3 region has the DNA TGTGCCAGCAGCCGGGACAGGGACTCCTACGAGCAGTACTTC. The encoded protein is CASSRDRDSYEQYF. The gene calls are TRBV27 and TRBJ2-7, with 9 positions matching TRBD1. V lost 6 bases, J lost 0 bases, and 3 bases stayed unmatched. Germline values: CDR1 MNHEY, CDR2 SMNVEV (reference sequence). CDR3 size: 14 residues.

V gene TRBV4-1 combines with J gene TRBJ2-7; 7 positions match TRBD1. Germline CDR1 and CDR2: MGHRA and YSYEKL. Losses at the gene ends were 0 bases for V and 3 bases for J; bases not matched to a gene: 8. The CDR3 sequence is 16 residues long. DNA of the CDR3: TGCGCCAGCAGCCAAGAGAACAGGGGCGACCGCTACGAGCAGTACTTC. It yields the protein CASSQENRGDRYEQYF.

The chain has TRBV4-1 and TRBJ1-2; 8 nucleotides agree with TRBD1. Germline V gene lookup returns CDR1 MGHRA and CDR2 YSYEKL. V dropped 4 bases and J dropped 4; count of bases not matched to a gene: 5. There are 14 residues in the CDR3. Written as DNA, the CDR3 is TGCGCCAGCAGCCCCAGGACAGGGTCCTATGGCTACACCTTC. Translated: CASSPRTGSYGYTF.

The gene calls are TRBV28 and TRBJ2-7; maybe TRBD1 (5 bases). The CDR3 covers 15 residues. Germline V gene sequence: CDR1 MDHEN, CDR2 SYDVKM. V was trimmed by 1 base and J by 1 base, leaving 11 bases between them. The CDR3 DNA is TGTGCCAGCAGTTTATTCGGATCAGGGTCCTACGAGCAGTACTTC. It translates to CASSLFGSGSYEQYF.

The gene calls are TRBV7-9 and TRBJ2-7; 11 bases map to TRBD2. J gave up 2 bases and V 4 bases, and 4 bases lay outside the gene matches. There are 15 residues in the CDR3. Germline V gives CDR1 SEHNR, CDR2 FQNEAQ (reference sequence). Here the CDR3 DNA reads TGTGCCAGCAGCTCCACTAGCGGGGGTCCCTACGAGCAGTACTTC. It yields the protein CASSSTSGGPYEQYF.

The V gene is TRBV15, the J gene TRBJ2-1; D remains ambiguous. V was trimmed by 0 bases and J by 1 base, leaving 10 bases between them. Germline V CDR1 and CDR2: LNHNV, YYDKDF (reference sequence). There are 16 residues in the CDR3. The CDR3 DNA follows: TGTGCCACCAGCAGAGATTTATCGAGATCCTACAATGAGCAGTTCTTC. It specifies CATSRDLSRSYNEQFF. Filled out from reference TRBV15 and TRBJ2-1, the complete variable domain reads DAMVIQNPRYQVTQFGKPVTLSCSQTLNHNVMYWYQQKSSQAPKLLFHYYDKDFNNEADTPDNFQSRRPNTSFCFLDIRSPGLGDTAMYLCATSRDLSRSYNEQFFGPGTRLTVL.

The chain carries TRBV19 and TRBJ1-4; possible D gene TRBD1, 6 bases. V lost 5 bases and J 0 bases, leaving 10 bases between the germline ends. The V gene's germline CDR1 is LNHDA and CDR2 SQIVND (reference sequence). The CDR3 sequence is 15 residues long. CDR3 DNA sequence: TGTGCCAGTAGTGGGACATCGACAACTAATGAAAAACTGTTTTTT. This sequence encodes CASSGTSTTNEKLFF. The whole variable domain, remainder taken from reference TRBV19 and TRBJ1-4, is DGGITQSPKYLFRKEGQNVTLSCEQNLNHDAMYWYRQDPGQGLRLIYYSQIVNDFQKGDIAEGYSVSREKKESFPLTVTSAQKNPTAFYLCASSGTSTTNEKLFFGSGTQLSVL.

The rearrangement links TRBV7-6 to TRBJ2-2; D is possibly TRBD1 (6 bases). The germline V gene encodes CDR1 SGHVS and CDR2 FNYEAQ. The CDR3 is made up of 17 amino acids. V lost 0 bases to trimming and J lost 6 bases, with 17 bases between them. The CDR3 here is CASSLAEWGRGAGELFF. Here the CDR3 DNA reads TGTGCCAGCAGCTTAGCGGAGTGGGGGCGAGGGGCCGGGGAGCTGTTTTTT.